The 28 T cell receptor beta chains presented below share a single source sample, sequenced in a study of blood T cell repertoires in COVID-19. Profiled with immunoSEQ multiplex PCR; TCRdb holds only in-frame clones, not every one. The table records about 200,000 clones, more than 75% of them present only once. Sequences were obtained from peripheral blood. These receptors came from a woman between 35 and 50 years old with acute or convalescent COVID-19.

The chain has TRBV24-1 and TRBJ2-3, with D uncertain. The CDR3 loop spans 17 amino acids. Germline CDR1 KGHDR, CDR2 SFDVKD. The V end lost 3 bases, the J end lost 2 bases, and 17 bases lay between the germline ends. The CDR3 loop reads CATSDITGRGYTDTQYF. DNA for the CDR3: TGTGCCACCAGTGATATTACCGGTAGAGGTTACACAGATACGCAGTATTTT.

The chain joins TRBV7-2 to TRBJ2-5; D ambiguous. Trimming cost V 1 base and J 2 bases, with 8 bases left between them. The germline V gene encodes CDR1 SGHTA and CDR2 FQGNSA. The CDR3 is 14 amino acids. DNA of the CDR3: TGTGCCAGCAGCTTAGAGACTTCACAAGAGACCCAGTACTTC. The encoded protein is CASSLETSQETQYF.

The CDR3: CASSERMGQGRTEAFF. CDR3 nucleotide sequence: TGTGCCAGCAGTGAAAGGATGGGACAGGGAAGGACTGAAGCTTTCTTT. The rearrangement uses TRBV2 and TRBJ1-1; 9 positions match TRBD1. CDR1 is SNHLY, CDR2 FYNNEI, per germline. The CDR3 runs 16 residues. Trimming cost V 2 bases and J 5 bases; bases outside gene matches: 9.

The V call is TRBV9, the J call TRBJ1-2; D is perhaps TRBD1 (6 bases). The CDR3 covers 13 residues. CDR1 is SGDLS and CDR2 is YYNGEE in the germline V gene. V was trimmed by 4 bases and J by 2 bases, leaving 9 bases between them. DNA for the CDR3: TGTGCCAGCAGCAAACAGGGAAACTATGGCTACACCTTC. Translating gives CASSKQGNYGYTF.

The chain has TRBV25-1 and TRBJ2-1; 7 bases are a match to TRBD2. V shed 2 bases, J shed 8 bases, and the junction held 3 bases outside the gene matches. Per germline, CDR1 MGHDK and CDR2 SYGVNS. The CDR3 extends over 13 amino acids. The DNA of the CDR3 is TGTGCCAGCAGTGAACCTGGGAGGGATGAGCAGTTCTTC. Encoded protein: CASSEPGRDEQFF.

This chain joins TRBV4-1 and TRBJ2-7, with a tentative D call TRBD2 (5 bases). Looked up from germline, CDR1 is MGHRA and CDR2 is YSYEKL. Trimming removed 1 base at V and 4 bases at J, with 14 bases between. There are 15 residues in the CDR3. The CDR3, as DNA: TGCGCCAGCAGCCAAGCTCCCCCGGGGAAGTACGAGCAGTACTTC. Its protein is CASSQAPPGKYEQYF.

This clone was recorded a few times. V and J are TRBV12-3 or TRBV12-4 and TRBJ1-6; 9 bases line up with TRBD1. Losses at the gene ends were 7 bases for V and 7 bases for J; bases not matched to a gene: 2. There are 13 residues in the CDR3. The CDR3 region is CASTGQGNSPLHF. CDR3 sequence (DNA): TGTGCCAGCACCGGACAGGGGAATTCACCCCTCCACTTT.

The chain joins TRBV4-3 to TRBJ2-1; 13 positions agree with TRBD2. CDR3 length equals 17 residues. Losses at the gene ends were 0 bases for V and 5 bases for J; bases not matched to a gene: 4. The germline gives CDR1 LGHNA, CDR2 YSLEER. In DNA, the CDR3 is TGCGCCAGCAGCCAAGATGGGACTAGCGGGATCAACAATGAGCAGTTCTTC. Translation gives CASSQDGTSGINNEQFF.

This chain links TRBV7-2 with TRBJ2-1; no clear D. The CDR3 has 12 residues. Trimming stripped 2 bases from V and 7 bases from J, with 6 bases between. Germline CDR1 SGHTA, CDR2 FQGNSA. The CDR3 sequence: CASSLSLNEQFF. The CDR3 DNA reads as TGTGCCAGCAGCTTATCATTGAATGAGCAGTTCTTC.

The chain is built from TRBV5-8 and TRBJ1-1, with D tentatively TRBD1 (5 bases). This CDR3 comprises 14 residues. Germline CDR1 is SGHTS and CDR2 is YDEGEE. Trimming took 2 bases from V and 5 from J, leaving 13 bases between them. The CDR3 protein is CASSLETGGTEAFF. The CDR3 nucleotides are TGTGCCAGCAGCTTAGAGACCGGGGGGACTGAAGCTTTCTTT.

The J gene is TRBJ2-7, the V gene TRBV9; TRBD2 matches 8 bases. Germline trimming cut 0 bases from V and 6 bases from J; bases unmatched to any gene: 11. The CDR3 extends over 16 amino acids. Germline V CDR1 and CDR2: SGDLS, YYNGEE. The CDR3, as DNA: TGTGCCAGCAGCGTAGAGGGGAGGCGGGGGGCCTCCGAGCAGTACTTC. Amino acids: CASSVEGRRGASEQYF.

The sample holds a few counts of this clone. The chain joins TRBV27 to TRBJ1-2; D may be TRBD1 (6 bases). CDR1 and CDR2 from the germline V gene are MNHEY and SMNVEV (reference sequence). V dropped 2 bases and J dropped 4 bases, with 8 bases sitting between them. The CDR3 is 13 amino acids. The CDR3, as DNA: TGTGCCAGCAGTTTAAACAGGGCCTATGGCTACACCTTC. Its protein product is CASSLNRAYGYTF.

The DNA of the CDR3 is TGTGCCAGCAGCCTCCCGACCGGGAGGACTGAAGCTTTCTTT. Protein: CASSLPTGRTEAFF. This sequence joins TRBV5-6 and TRBJ1-1; D not certain. This CDR3 is 14 amino acids long. Germline values: CDR1 SGHDT, CDR2 YYEEEE. With 4 bases removed from V and 5 bases from J, the gap between germline ends came to 15 bases. Combining the CDR3 with reference TRBV5-6 and TRBJ1-1 gives the whole variable domain DAGVTQSPTHLIKTRGQQVTLRCSPKSGHDTVSWYQQALGQGPQFIFQYYEEEERQRGNFPDRFSGHQFPNYSSELNVNALLLGDSALYLCASSLPTGRTEAFFGQGTRLTVV.

The V gene is TRBV30, the J gene TRBJ1-5; TRBD1 agrees at 7 bases. Germline lookup yields CDR1 GTSNPN and CDR2 SVGIG (reference sequence). Unmatched junction bases numbered 5, after V lost 3 bases and J lost 0 bases. The CDR3 length is 15 residues. The CDR3 reads CAWRDKGASNQPQHF. The DNA for the CDR3 is TGTGCCTGGAGAGACAAGGGGGCTAGCAATCAGCCCCAGCATTTT. Together with reference TRBV30 and TRBJ1-5, the CDR3 gives the full variable domain: SQTIHQWPATLVQPVGSPLSLECTVEGTSNPNLYWYRQAAGRGLQLLFYSVGIGQISSEVPQNLSASRPQDRQFILSSKKLLLSDSGFYLCAWRDKGASNQPQHFGDGTRLSIL.

This chain joins TRBV5-1 and TRBJ2-5; D is ambiguous. Germline values: CDR1 SGHRS, CDR2 YFSETQ. The CDR3 runs to 11 residues. V was clipped by 3 bases and J by 2 bases, with 2 bases between them. The CDR3 region has the DNA TGCGCCAGCAGCTCACAAGAGACCCAGTACTTC. Protein product: CASSSQETQYF.

This clone was seen more than once but under ten times. The chain combines TRBV12-3 or TRBV12-4 with TRBJ1-2; 7 bases line up with TRBD1. This CDR3 has 12 amino acids. Written as DNA, the CDR3 is TGTGACCGGGGACAGCGGCGCAACGGCTACACCTTC. It translates to CDRGQRRNGYTF.

The V gene is TRBV30, the J gene TRBJ1-6, with TRBD1 identical over 12 bases. CDR3 size: 15 residues. Germline CDR1 GTSNPN, CDR2 SVGIG (reference sequence). The ends lost 5 bases at V and 2 bases at J; junction bases unmatched: 1. The CDR3 sequence: CAWGTGGTYNSPLHF. The CDR3 bases are TGTGCCTGGGGGACAGGGGGCACCTATAATTCACCCCTCCACTTT. Combining the CDR3 with reference TRBV30 and TRBJ1-6 gives the whole variable domain SQTIHQWPATLVQPVGSPLSLECTVEGTSNPNLYWYRQAAGRGLQLLFYSVGIGQISSEVPQNLSASRPQDRQFILSSKKLLLSDSGFYLCAWGTGGTYNSPLHFGNGTRLTVT.

The chain's CDR3 is CATRRGGTGELFF. CDR3 sequence (DNA): TGTGCCACCCGTCGGGGGGGCACCGGGGAGCTGTTTTTT. The chain couples TRBV27 to TRBJ2-2, with 8 bases that match TRBD2. The CDR3 extends over 13 amino acids. Trimming at V came to 10 bases and at J to 4 bases, leaving 5 bases not matched to a gene. CDR1 and CDR2 from the germline V gene are MNHEY and SMNVEV (reference sequence).

This chain joins TRBV29-1 and TRBJ2-1, with 13 positions matching TRBD2. The V gene end was trimmed by 4 bases and the J gene end by 8 bases; junction bases not matched to a gene: 5. The CDR3 has 14 residues. CDR1 and CDR2 from the germline V gene are SQVTM and ANQGSEA. The CDR3 DNA reads as TGCAGCGTTGGGACTAGCGGGAGTTTGGATGAGCAGTTCTTC. It codes for CSVGTSGSLDEQFF.

This chain connects TRBV3-1 (or the pseudogene TRBV3-2) to TRBJ2-7; TRBD1 matches 9 bases. The germline gives CDR1 LGHDT, CDR2 YNNKEL (reference sequence). This CDR3 contains 15 residues. The ends lost 3 bases at V and 2 bases at J; junction bases unmatched: 5. The CDR3, as DNA: TGTGCCAGCAGCCAGGCCACAGGGGGCCCCTACGAGCAGTACTTC. This sequence encodes CASSQATGGPYEQYF.

The chain links TRBV6-2 or TRBV6-3 to TRBJ1-2, with a possible D match to TRBD1 (6 bases). V lost 6 bases, J lost 4 bases, and 18 bases lay in between. The CDR3 loop spans 15 amino acids. Germline V gene sequence: CDR1 MNHEY, CDR2 SVGEGT. The DNA of the CDR3 is TGTGCCAGCAGCCCGGGACACATGGACTCCTATGGCTACACCTTC. As protein: CASSPGHMDSYGYTF.

This sequence joins TRBV7-2 and TRBJ2-5; D perhaps matches TRBD2 (5 bases). The CDR3 has 15 amino acids. Trimming pared 5 bases from V and 5 bases from J, leaving 18 bases between. Germline V lookup: CDR1 SGHTA, CDR2 FQGNSA. The CDR3 sequence: CASSPLIDRRETQYF. The CDR3 region has the DNA TGTGCCAGCAGCCCGTTGATTGATAGGAGGGAGACCCAGTACTTC.

The CDR3: CASSFGGADTQYF. The CDR3, as DNA: TGTGCCAGCAGCTTTGGAGGGGCGGATACGCAGTATTTT. The gene calls are TRBV7-6 and TRBJ2-3, with D perhaps TRBD2 (6 bases). The CDR3 length is 13 residues. Germline V CDR1 and CDR2: SGHVS, FNYEAQ. The V and J ends lost 3 bases and 6 bases respectively, with 10 bases between them.

This rearrangement joins TRBV4-2 to TRBJ2-7, with 10 bases identical to TRBD2. The germline V gene has CDR1 LGHNA and CDR2 YNFKEQ. With V trimmed by 3 bases and J by 2 bases, 7 bases remained unmatched. The CDR3 is 16 residues long. The CDR3 DNA reads as TGTGCCAGCAGCCATAGTCGAAGCGGGGGGGCCTACGAGCAGTACTTC. It translates to CASSHSRSGGAYEQYF.

CDR3 amino acids: CASRERTGGEKLFF. CDR3 bases: TGCGCCAGCAGAGAAAGGACAGGGGGTGAAAAACTGTTTTTT. V is TRBV10-1 and J is TRBJ1-4; 10 bases are shared with TRBD1. This CDR3 is built from 14 residues. After removal of 6 bases from V and 7 bases from J, the junction contained 5 bases not matched to a gene. Per germline, CDR1 WNHNN and CDR2 SYGVQD (reference sequence).

The V and J genes are TRBV6-4 and TRBJ2-5; TRBD1 matches 11 bases. Germline CDR1 reads MRHNA; CDR2 reads SNTAGT. The CDR3 spans 12 residues. Trimming cost V 9 bases and J 5 bases; bases outside gene matches: 2. The CDR3 here is CARRDRGETQYF. In DNA form, the CDR3 reads TGTGCCAGGCGGGACAGGGGGGAGACCCAGTACTTC.

The chain has TRBV24-1 and TRBJ2-1, with 11 bases matching TRBD2. The V gene's germline CDR1 is KGHDR and CDR2 SFDVKD. J was trimmed by 3 bases and V by 3 bases; bases with no gene match: 3. The CDR3 covers 16 residues. The CDR3 DNA sequence: TGTGCCACCAGTGATCCCGGGACTAGCGGCTACAATGAGCAGTTCTTC. Its translation is CATSDPGTSGYNEQFF.

The chain links TRBV12-3 or TRBV12-4 to TRBJ2-1; 7 bases match TRBD2. The CDR3 extends over 13 amino acids. V lost 3 bases to trimming and J lost 12 bases; unmatched junction nucleotides: 8. In DNA, the CDR3 is TGTGCCAGCAGTTTTCTAGCGGAGATAGGGCAGTTCTTC. As protein: CASSFLAEIGQFF.